This T cell receptor beta chain came from a study of cytomegalovirus exposure and HLA in healthy donors. Study-level results: HLA alleles showed associations with fewer than 20,000 TCR beta sequences in a later analysis, at a 0.05 false discovery rate.

CDR1 MNHEY and CDR2 SMNVEV come from the germline V gene (reference sequence). CDR3 length: 17 amino acids. Deletions cut 3 bases from V and 3 bases from J, with 17 bases between. Regarding this clone: The antigen is unknown.

Researchers ran the PCR with 60 Vbeta and 13 Jbeta primers. Some clones are missing from TCRdb's copy, which holds only in-frame ones; the method was immunoSEQ multiplex PCR. There are about 78,000 clones in the sample; about 88% occur only once, and 2% to 3% lies in the top ten. Material: PBMCs. V is TRBV27 and J is TRBJ1-4; D is perhaps TRBD1 (6 bases). The origin of this receptor is a woman aged 45-65 years in good health and CMV-seronegative. CDR3 loop: CASSFLSGAQANEKLFF. The CDR3 region has the DNA TGTGCCAGCAGTTTTCTGTCAGGGGCGCAGGCTAATGAAAAACTGTTTTTT.